This T cell receptor (beta chain) was captured in a study of CD8+ T cells in alopecia areata. As for treatment: oral pan-JAK inhibitor, 5-10 mg twice daily. Researchers gathered lesional scalp punch biopsies and peripheral blood from patients with alopecia areata. Germline CDR1 is MNHNS and CDR2 is SASEGT. V dropped 7 bases and J dropped 7 bases, with 8 bases sitting between them. The CDR3 covers 11 residues. Reverse transcribed after extraction, RNA yielded cDNA as the sequencing template. TCRdb keeps only in-frame clones here, not all; method: immunoSEQ multiplex PCR. This table has a few hundred thousand clones, under 70% appearing once.

This TCR came from a human donor with alopecia areata. The chain is built from TRBV6-1 and TRBJ2-1, with D tentatively TRBD1 or TRBD2 (5 bases each). The sample in question was CD4+ T cells sorted from blood, obtained at approximately week 42, from a patient treated with tofacitinib. CDR3 nucleotide sequence: TGTGCCAGCATCTGGGGGAATGAGCAGTTCTTC. Residues: CASIWGNEQFF.